The next 32 T cell receptor beta chains were all read from a single sample in a study of CXCR3-negative and CXCR3-positive naive CD8 T cells. Libraries of TRB cDNA were made by 5' RACE and carried UMIs. After re-calling the 5' RACE reads, TCRdb lists one entry per CDR3 protein, DNA absent. Found here are around 81,000 distinct CDR3 sequences; the top ten clones hold roughly 1.5%. The sample consisted of naive CXCR3- CD8+ T cells from blood. Subset meaning: CD45RO-CCR7+CD27+CD95- naive CD8+ T cells lacking CXCR3 (TNR3-). The receptors shown here come from a human donor in good health. Some clones in this sample may be carry-over from other donors' samples.

This chain uses TRBV5-1 with TRBJ2-7. There are 13 residues in the CDR3. From germline, CDR1 is SGHRS and CDR2 YFSETQ. The CDR3: CASSSEIPYEQYF.

V is TRBV13 and J is TRBJ2-7. Germline lookup yields CDR1 PRHDT and CDR2 FYEKMQ (reference sequence). This CDR3 spans 13 amino acids. CDR3 amino acids: CASSLIIFREQYF.

This chain joins TRBV11-2 and TRBJ2-7. This CDR3 is built from 14 residues. CDR1 is SGHAT and CDR2 is FQNNGV in the germline V gene. The CDR3 is CASSLTGFTYEQYF.

The V call is TRBV9, the J call TRBJ2-1. The CDR3 totals 12 residues. CDR1 and CDR2 (germline): SGDLS, YYNGEE. This CDR3 is CASSTRHNEQFF.

The gene calls are TRBV5-3 and TRBJ2-5; TCRdb selects TRBD2, and the lack of DNA leaves this call unchecked. TRBV5-3 is noted as an ORF with a role that remains uncertain. CDR3 length: 14 residues. Here the CDR3 reads CARSLSTSLETQYF.

This rearrangement joins TRBV29-1 to TRBJ2-7; no DNA is available, so the TRBD1 call from TCRdb remains unchecked. The germline V gene encodes CDR1 SQVTM and CDR2 ANQGSEA. This CDR3 spans 14 amino acids. CDR3 amino acids: CSVELEGWTYEQYF.

V and J are TRBV29-1 and TRBJ1-1; with no DNA, the TCRdb D assignment of TRBD1 cannot be verified. CDR1 is SQVTM, CDR2 ANQGSEA, per germline. This CDR3 is 13 amino acids long. The CDR3 is CSVGGGLNTEAFF. Drawing the rest from reference TRBV29-1 and TRBJ1-1, the complete variable domain is SAVISQKPSRDICQRGTSLTIQCQVDSQVTMMFWYRQQPGQSLTLIATANQGSEATYESGFVIDKFPISRPNLTFSTLTVSNMSPEDSSIYLCSVGGGLNTEAFFGQGTRLTVV.

The V call is TRBV27, the J call TRBJ1-1. The germline V gene has CDR1 MNHEY and CDR2 SMNVEV (reference sequence). The CDR3 has 14 residues. The CDR3 spells CASSLWDGGTEAFF.

The chain employs TRBV27 and TRBJ2-7. CDR3 length equals 14 residues. Germline V CDR1 and CDR2: MNHEY, SMNVEV (reference sequence). This CDR3 is CASSFGIGLYEQYF.

The chain recombines TRBV4-1 with TRBJ1-1; TCRdb reports TRBD1, a call that lacks DNA to check it against. The CDR3 runs to 17 residues. Germline V gene lookup returns CDR1 MGHRA and CDR2 YSYEKL. CDR3 loop: CASSPPRGHTGGTEAFF.

The rearrangement joins TRBV20-1 to TRBJ1-5; TCRdb's D gene call, TRBD1, goes unchecked for lack of DNA. CDR1 DFQATT and CDR2 SNEGSKA come from the germline V gene (reference sequence). The length of the CDR3 is 15 residues. The CDR3 loop is CSAREPGDSNQPQHF.

This rearrangement joins TRBV20-1 to TRBJ2-7; TCRdb calls TRBD1, which cannot be checked without DNA. The CDR3 consists of 15 residues. Germline V CDR1 and CDR2: DFQATT, SNEGSKA (reference sequence). CDR3: CSARARTAASYEQYF.

This chain uses TRBV19 with TRBJ2-2; TCRdb's assignment of TRBD2 cannot be checked, as there is no DNA. This CDR3 comprises 15 residues. CDR1 LNHDA and CDR2 SQIVND come from the germline V gene (reference sequence). CDR3 region: CASSTLLTSGDRLFF.

V gene TRBV15 combines with J gene TRBJ2-7; TCRdb returns TRBD1, unconfirmable since there is no DNA. Germline CDR1 LNHNV, CDR2 YYDKDF (reference sequence). This CDR3 is 14 amino acids long. Here the CDR3 reads CATSSGQGTYEQYF.

This chain's CDR3 is CASSLGGRSGTGGSYEQYF. The V gene is TRBV9, the J gene TRBJ2-7; TCRdb lists TRBD1, though no DNA is available to test this call. Germline assignment: CDR1 SGDLS and CDR2 YYNGEE. CDR3 size: 19 residues.

V is TRBV7-2 and J is TRBJ2-5. This CDR3 spans 13 amino acids. Per the germline V gene, CDR1 is SGHTA and CDR2 is FQGNSA. The CDR3 sequence is CASSLWTEETQYF. The variable domain in full, with the rest retrieved from reference TRBV7-2 and TRBJ2-5, is GAGVSQSPSNKVTEKGKDVELRCDPISGHTALYWYRQSLGQGLEFLIYFQGNSAPDKSGLPSDRFSAERTGGSVSTLTIQRTQQEDSAVYLCASSLWTEETQYFGPGTRLLVL.

The chain combines TRBV7-3 with TRBJ1-6; TCRdb reports TRBD1, a call that lacks DNA to check it against. The CDR3 runs 17 residues. Per germline, CDR1 SGHTA and CDR2 FQGTGA. CDR3 region: CAFPAGPIKKNNSPLHF.

V and J are TRBV29-1 and TRBJ1-1. Germline V CDR1 and CDR2: SQVTM, ANQGSEA. CDR3 length equals 16 residues. CDR3 sequence reads: CSAVSGGGYLVTEAFF.

J is TRBJ1-1 and V is TRBV11-2; TCRdb indicates TRBD1, and absent DNA this call remains unverified. This CDR3 has 12 amino acids. The germline gives CDR1 SGHAT, CDR2 FQNNGV. The CDR3: CASSQGEPEAFF.

The CDR3 loop reads CATAPQSWAGSTDTQYF. The V and J genes are TRBV7-2 and TRBJ2-3; the TCRdb D gene call, TRBD1, has no DNA to confirm it. The CDR3 loop spans 17 amino acids. Per the germline V gene, CDR1 is SGHTA and CDR2 is FQGNSA. Looking up the rest from reference TRBV7-2 and TRBJ2-3 gives the full variable domain: GAGVSQSPSNKVTEKGKDVELRCDPISGHTALYWYRQSLGQGLEFLIYFQGNSAPDKSGLPSDRFSAERTGGSVSTLTIQRTQQEDSAVYLCATAPQSWAGSTDTQYFGPGTRLTVL.

The chain uses TRBV28 and TRBJ2-1. Per germline, CDR1 MDHEN and CDR2 SYDVKM. The CDR3 has 15 residues. The CDR3: CASTDARSSYNEQFF.

The chain joins TRBV29-1 to TRBJ1-2; TCRdb indicates TRBD1, and absent DNA this call remains unverified. Germline CDR1 reads SQVTM; CDR2 reads ANQGSEA. The CDR3 covers 13 residues. CDR3: CSSTGGLMGGYTF.

This chain links TRBV9 with TRBJ2-3. Germline CDR1 and CDR2: SGDLS and YYNGEE. CDR3 length equals 14 residues. This chain's CDR3 is CASSVQYSTDTQYF.

The chain couples TRBV20-1 to TRBJ1-6; TCRdb names TRBD1, which stays unverified in the absence of DNA. CDR1 is DFQATT and CDR2 is SNEGSKA in the germline V gene (reference sequence). CDR3 length: 14 residues. This CDR3 reads CSARWGVRGSPLHF.

The V call is TRBV21-1, the J call TRBJ2-3; lacking DNA, the TRBD2 call made by TCRdb goes unchecked. TRBV21-1 is described as a pseudogene. CDR3 length: 18 residues. The CDR3 sequence: CASSKGAQLAGVEDTQYF.

The chain joins TRBV20-1 to TRBJ2-7; TCRdb returns TRBD2, unconfirmable since there is no DNA. Looked up from germline, CDR1 is DFQATT and CDR2 is SNEGSKA (reference sequence). The CDR3 runs to 15 residues. This CDR3 reads CSARPPSGNLYEQYF.

The chain uses TRBV28 and TRBJ2-3. Looked up from germline, CDR1 is MDHEN and CDR2 is SYDVKM. The CDR3 extends over 14 amino acids. This CDR3 reads CASSFSASTDTQYF.

The chain employs TRBV27 and TRBJ2-1; TCRdb outputs TRBD1, but without DNA this stays unchecked. Germline V gene lookup returns CDR1 MNHEY and CDR2 SMNVEV (reference sequence). This CDR3 spans 13 amino acids. The CDR3 sequence: CASSLGGGDEQFF.

V is TRBV28 and J is TRBJ2-1; TCRdb's D call of TRBD2 is untestable without DNA. The CDR3 runs to 15 residues. CDR1 is MDHEN and CDR2 is SYDVKM in the germline V gene. CDR3 loop: CASSLLLAGGDEQFF.

The genes are TRBV10-3 and TRBJ2-7; lacking DNA, the TRBD1 call made by TCRdb goes unchecked. Germline CDR1 and CDR2: ENHRY and SYGVKD. CDR3 length: 12 residues. The CDR3 sequence: CAIGTGGYEQYF.

Here the CDR3 reads CASSSNRGLDTEAFF. The V gene is TRBV7-3, the J gene TRBJ1-1; no DNA is available, so the TRBD1 call from TCRdb remains unchecked. The CDR3 runs 15 residues. Germline loops: CDR1 SGHTA, CDR2 FQGTGA. Variable domain in full (rest from reference TRBV7-3 and TRBJ1-1): GAGVSQTPSNKVTEKGKYVELRCDPISGHTALYWYRQSLGQGPEFLIYFQGTGAADDSGLPNDRFFAVRPEGSVSTLKIQRTERGDSAVYLCASSSNRGLDTEAFFGQGTRLTVV.

CDR3 protein: CASSQTGWANTGELFF. The rearrangement links TRBV3-1 to TRBJ2-2; TCRdb's D gene call, TRBD1, goes unchecked for lack of DNA. The CDR3 covers 16 residues. Germline V gives CDR1 LGHDT, CDR2 YNNKEL (reference sequence).